These T cell receptor beta chains were read from a single sample in a study of T cell responses to AZD1222 COVID-19 vaccine. Assay used: immunoSEQ multiplex PCR; TCRdb lists only in-frame clones, some missing. The repertoire holds about 140,000 clones, with 85% to 95% as singletons. The sequenced sample was peripheral blood, obtained on day 0 of AZD1222 vaccination. These receptors were taken from an adult in good health. Each CDR3 is given without its conserved first and last residue.

V: TRBV30
J: TRBJ1-2
CDR3: AWTSQADYGYT

V: TRBV3-1/TRBV3-2
J: TRBJ1-6
CDR3: ASRGGARSPLH

V: TRBV7-9
J: TRBJ1-2
CDR3: ASSLSAGANYGYT

V: TRBV7-9
J: TRBJ2-5
CDR3: ASSLTTTGAEETQY

V: TRBV6-2/TRBV6-3
J: TRBJ2-7
CDR3: ASSYYDRSLGEQY

V: TRBV19
J: TRBJ2-7
CDR3: ASSPRQPSSYEQY

V: TRBV28
J: TRBJ2-4
CDR3: ASSVAGEGRAKNIQY

V: TRBV12-5
J: TRBJ2-2
CDR3: ASGLGLIDGELF

V: TRBV9
J: TRBJ2-1
CDR3: ASSKGDGGLTFSYNEQF

V: TRBV10-3
J: TRBJ2-2
CDR3: ASSGGGGELF

V: TRBV3-1/TRBV3-2
J: TRBJ2-7
CDR3: ASSQDGGGYEQY

V: TRBV6-5
J: TRBJ1-4
CDR3: ASSNGVGEGEKLF

V: TRBV28
J: TRBJ2-2
CDR3: ASSPDSNTGELF

V: TRBV6-5
J: TRBJ1-1
CDR3: ASSLQGMETEAF

V: TRBV10-1
J: TRBJ1-2
CDR3: ASSERRAGDNPPGGYT

V: TRBV12-3/TRBV12-4
J: TRBJ2-5
CDR3: ASGPDGGETQY

V: TRBV6-1
J: TRBJ1-2
CDR3: ASSDRGQGYT

V: TRBV6-2/TRBV6-3
J: TRBJ1-2
CDR3: ASSLRTHYNYGYT

V: TRBV28
J: TRBJ1-2
CDR3: ATQTATANYGYT

V: TRBV5-6
J: TRBJ1-3
CDR3: ASSLAKNTIY

V: TRBV10-1
J: TRBJ2-3
CDR3: ASQERGGSTDTQY

V: TRBV4-1
J: TRBJ2-3
CDR3: ASSQDGSGRTDTQY

V: TRBV3-1/TRBV3-2
J: TRBJ1-3
CDR3: ASSQGPGSSGNTIY

V: TRBV18
J: TRBJ2-5
CDR3: ASRTPGETQY

V: TRBV6-5
J: TRBJ2-1
CDR3: ASSYSFPGVDNEQF

V: TRBV19
J: TRBJ1-2
CDR3: ASSTSGQGANYGYT

V: TRBV2
J: TRBJ2-1
CDR3: ASSRLAGGLSYNEQF

V: TRBV20-1
J: TRBJ2-1
CDR3: SASSSGGAGNEQF

V: TRBV11-2
J: TRBJ1-1
CDR3: ASSTRQGLSTEAF

V: TRBV5-1
J: TRBJ2-1
CDR3: ASSVAGGTSSYNEQF

V: TRBV7-9
J: TRBJ2-7
CDR3: ASSITGTGEQY

V: TRBV10-2
J: TRBJ1-4
CDR3: ASSESGQGISKLF